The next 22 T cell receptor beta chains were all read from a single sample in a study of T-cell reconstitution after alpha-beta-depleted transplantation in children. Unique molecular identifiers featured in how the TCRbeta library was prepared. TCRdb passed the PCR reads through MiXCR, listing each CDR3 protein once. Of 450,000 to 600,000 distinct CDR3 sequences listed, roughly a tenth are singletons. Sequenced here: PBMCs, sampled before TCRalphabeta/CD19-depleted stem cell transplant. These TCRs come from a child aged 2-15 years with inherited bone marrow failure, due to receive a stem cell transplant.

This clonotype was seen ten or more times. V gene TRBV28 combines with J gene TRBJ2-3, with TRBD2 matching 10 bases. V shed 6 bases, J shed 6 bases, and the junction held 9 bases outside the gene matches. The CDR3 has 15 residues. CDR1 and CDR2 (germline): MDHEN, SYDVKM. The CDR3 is CASRDPSGRSDTQYF. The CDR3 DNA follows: TGTGCCAGCAGAGACCCTAGCGGGAGATCCGATACGCAGTATTTT. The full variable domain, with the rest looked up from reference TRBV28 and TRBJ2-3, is DVKVTQSSRYLVKRTGEKVFLECVQDMDHENMFWYRQDPGLGLRLIYFSYDVKMKEKGDIPEGYSVSREKKERFSLILESASTNQTSMYLCASRDPSGRSDTQYFGPGTRLTVL.

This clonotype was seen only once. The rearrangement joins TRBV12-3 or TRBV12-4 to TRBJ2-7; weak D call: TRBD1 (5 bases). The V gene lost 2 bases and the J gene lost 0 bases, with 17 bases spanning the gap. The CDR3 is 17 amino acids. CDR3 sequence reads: CASSLRLRGFSSYEQYF. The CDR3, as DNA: TGTGCCAGCAGTTTAAGGCTAAGGGGTTTCAGCTCCTACGAGCAGTACTTC.

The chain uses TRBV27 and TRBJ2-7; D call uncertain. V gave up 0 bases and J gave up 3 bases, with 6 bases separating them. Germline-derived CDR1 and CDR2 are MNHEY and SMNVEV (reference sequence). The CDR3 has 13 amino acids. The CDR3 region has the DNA TGTGCCAGCAGTTTATCGCCCCTCTACGAGCAGTACTTC. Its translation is CASSLSPLYEQYF.

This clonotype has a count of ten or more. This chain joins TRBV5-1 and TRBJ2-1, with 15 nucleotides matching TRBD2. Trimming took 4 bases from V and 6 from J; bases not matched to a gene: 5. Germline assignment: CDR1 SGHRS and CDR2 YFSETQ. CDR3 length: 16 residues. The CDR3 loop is CASSGTSGRFRNEQFF. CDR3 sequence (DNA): TGCGCCAGCAGCGGGACTAGCGGGAGGTTTCGCAATGAGCAGTTCTTC.

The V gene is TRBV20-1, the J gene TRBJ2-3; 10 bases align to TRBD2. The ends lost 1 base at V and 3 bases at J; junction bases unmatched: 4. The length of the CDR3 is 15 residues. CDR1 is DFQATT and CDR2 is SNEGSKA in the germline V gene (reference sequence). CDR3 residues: CSARAGSGRTDTQYF. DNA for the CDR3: TGCAGTGCTAGAGCCGGTAGCGGGAGGACAGATACGCAGTATTTT.

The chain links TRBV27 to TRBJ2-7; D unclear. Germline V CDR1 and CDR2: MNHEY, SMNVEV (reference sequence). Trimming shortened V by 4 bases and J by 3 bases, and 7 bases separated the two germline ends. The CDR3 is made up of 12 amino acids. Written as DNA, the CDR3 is TGTGCCAGCAGTTACCCACACTACGAGCAGTACTTC. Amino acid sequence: CASSYPHYEQYF.

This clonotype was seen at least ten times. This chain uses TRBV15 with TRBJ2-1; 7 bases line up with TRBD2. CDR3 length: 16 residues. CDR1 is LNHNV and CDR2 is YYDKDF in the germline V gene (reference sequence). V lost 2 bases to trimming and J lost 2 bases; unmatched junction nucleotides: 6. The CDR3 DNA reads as TGTGCCACCAGCAGACCCCTAGCGGATACCTACAATGAGCAGTTCTTC. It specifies CATSRPLADTYNEQFF. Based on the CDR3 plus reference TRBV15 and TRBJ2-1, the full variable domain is DAMVIQNPRYQVTQFGKPVTLSCSQTLNHNVMYWYQQKSSQAPKLLFHYYDKDFNNEADTPDNFQSRRPNTSFCFLDIRSPGLGDTAMYLCATSRPLADTYNEQFFGPGTRLTVL.

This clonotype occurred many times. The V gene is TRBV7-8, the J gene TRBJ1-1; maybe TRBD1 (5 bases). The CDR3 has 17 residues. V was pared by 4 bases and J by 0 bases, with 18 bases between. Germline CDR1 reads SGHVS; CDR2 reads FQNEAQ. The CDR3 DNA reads TGTGCCAGCAGCTCAGCCGGGACGGTACTTATGAACACTGAAGCTTTCTTT. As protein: CASSSAGTVLMNTEAFF.

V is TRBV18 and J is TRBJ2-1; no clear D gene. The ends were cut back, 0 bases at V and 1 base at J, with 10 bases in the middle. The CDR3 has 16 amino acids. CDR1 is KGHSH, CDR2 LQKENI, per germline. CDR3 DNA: TGTGCCAGCTCACCACCGTCTACTGGGTCCTACAATGAGCAGTTCTTC. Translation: CASSPPSTGSYNEQFF.

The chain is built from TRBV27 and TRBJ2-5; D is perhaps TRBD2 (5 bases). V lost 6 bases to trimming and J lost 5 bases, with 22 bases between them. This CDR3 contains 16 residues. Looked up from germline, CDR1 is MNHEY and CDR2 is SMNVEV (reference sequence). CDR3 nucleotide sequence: TGTGCCAGCAGGACGACGCCGGGGTCCGTCTTTGAGACCCAGTACTTC. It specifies CASRTTPGSVFETQYF.

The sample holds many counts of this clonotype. This chain's CDR3 is CASSALLGSYEQYF. As DNA, the CDR3 is TGTGCCAGCAGTGCGCTGCTTGGCTCCTACGAGCAGTACTTC. The chain joins TRBV6-1 to TRBJ2-7; D call uncertain. Per the germline V gene, CDR1 is MNHNS and CDR2 is SASEGT. The V gene lost 4 bases and the J gene lost 0 bases, with 10 bases spanning the gap. CDR3 length: 14 residues.

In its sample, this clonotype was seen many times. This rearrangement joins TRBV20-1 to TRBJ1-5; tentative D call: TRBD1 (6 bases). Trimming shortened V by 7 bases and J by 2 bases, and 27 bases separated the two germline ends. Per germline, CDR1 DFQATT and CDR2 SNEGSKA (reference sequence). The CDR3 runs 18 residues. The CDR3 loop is CSGGFMDRVAWGNQPQHF. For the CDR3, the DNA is TGCAGTGGGGGTTTTATGGACAGAGTAGCTTGGGGCAATCAGCCCCAGCATTTT.

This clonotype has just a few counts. The CDR3 sequence: CASSAYRGHVYEQYF. The CDR3 nucleotides read TGTGCCAGTAGTGCCTACAGGGGGCACGTCTACGAGCAGTACTTC. V is TRBV19 and J is TRBJ2-7; 9 bases line up with TRBD1. Germline trimming cut 5 bases from V and 3 bases from J; bases unmatched to any gene: 8. Germline-derived CDR1 and CDR2 are LNHDA and SQIVND (reference sequence). This CDR3 spans 15 amino acids.

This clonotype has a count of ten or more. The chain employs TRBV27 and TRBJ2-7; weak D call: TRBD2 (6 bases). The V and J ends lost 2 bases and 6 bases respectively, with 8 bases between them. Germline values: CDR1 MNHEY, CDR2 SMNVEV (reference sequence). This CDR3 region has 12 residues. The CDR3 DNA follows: TGTGCCAGCAGTTTAATCGGGGGCGAGCAGTACTTC. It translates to CASSLIGGEQYF.

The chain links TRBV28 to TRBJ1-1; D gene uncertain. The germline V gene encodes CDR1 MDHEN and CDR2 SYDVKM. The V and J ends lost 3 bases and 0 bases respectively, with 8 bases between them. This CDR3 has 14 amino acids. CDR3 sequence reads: CASSFSLMNTEAFF. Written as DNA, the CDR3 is TGTGCCAGCAGTTTTAGTCTTATGAACACTGAAGCTTTCTTT.

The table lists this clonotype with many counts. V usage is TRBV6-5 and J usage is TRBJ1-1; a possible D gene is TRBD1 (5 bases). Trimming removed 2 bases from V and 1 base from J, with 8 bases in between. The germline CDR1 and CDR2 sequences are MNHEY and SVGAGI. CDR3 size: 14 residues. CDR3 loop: CASSYPGQNTEAFF. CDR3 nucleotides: TGTGCCAGCAGTTACCCCGGACAGAACACTGAAGCTTTCTTT.

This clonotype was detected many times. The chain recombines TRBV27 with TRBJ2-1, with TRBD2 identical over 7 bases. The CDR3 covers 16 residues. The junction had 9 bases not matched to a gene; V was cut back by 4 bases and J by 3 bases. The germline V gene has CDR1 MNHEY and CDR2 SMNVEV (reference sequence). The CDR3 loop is CASSSAAGVLYNEQFF. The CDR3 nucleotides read TGTGCCAGCAGTTCGGCGGCGGGAGTGCTCTACAATGAGCAGTTCTTC.

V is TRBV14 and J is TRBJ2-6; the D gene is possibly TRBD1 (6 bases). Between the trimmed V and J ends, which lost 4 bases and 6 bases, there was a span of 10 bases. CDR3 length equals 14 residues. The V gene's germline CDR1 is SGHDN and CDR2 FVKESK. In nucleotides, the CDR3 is TGTGCCAGCAGCCTTCAGGGGCTGGCCAACGTCCTGACTTTC. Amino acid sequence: CASSLQGLANVLTF.

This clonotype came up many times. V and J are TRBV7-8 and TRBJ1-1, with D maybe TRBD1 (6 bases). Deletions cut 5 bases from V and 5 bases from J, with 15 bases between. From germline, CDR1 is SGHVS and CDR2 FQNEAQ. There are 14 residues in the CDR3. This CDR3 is CASSVGGSGTEAFF. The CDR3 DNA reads TGTGCCAGCAGCGTGGGGGGCTCGGGGACTGAAGCTTTCTTT.

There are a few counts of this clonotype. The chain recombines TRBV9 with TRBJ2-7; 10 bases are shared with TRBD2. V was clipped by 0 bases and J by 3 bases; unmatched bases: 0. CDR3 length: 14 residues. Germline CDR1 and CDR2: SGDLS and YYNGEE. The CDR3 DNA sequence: TGTGCCAGCAGCGTAGCTAGCGGGGGCTACGAGCAGTACTTC. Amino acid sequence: CASSVASGGYEQYF.

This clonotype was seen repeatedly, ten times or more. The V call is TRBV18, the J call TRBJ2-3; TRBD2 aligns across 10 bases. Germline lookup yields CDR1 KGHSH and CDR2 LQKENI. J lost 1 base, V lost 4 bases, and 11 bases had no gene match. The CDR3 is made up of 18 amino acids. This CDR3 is CASSLAAWTSGRTDTQYF. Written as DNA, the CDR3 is TGTGCCAGCTCACTCGCCGCTTGGACTAGCGGTCGCACAGATACGCAGTATTTT.

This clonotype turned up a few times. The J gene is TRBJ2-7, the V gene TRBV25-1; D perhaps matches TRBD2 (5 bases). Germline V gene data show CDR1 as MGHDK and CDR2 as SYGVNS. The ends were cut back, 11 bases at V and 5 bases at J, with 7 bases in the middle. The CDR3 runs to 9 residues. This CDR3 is CAAGDEQYF. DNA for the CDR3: TGTGCCGCCGGGGACGAGCAGTACTTC.